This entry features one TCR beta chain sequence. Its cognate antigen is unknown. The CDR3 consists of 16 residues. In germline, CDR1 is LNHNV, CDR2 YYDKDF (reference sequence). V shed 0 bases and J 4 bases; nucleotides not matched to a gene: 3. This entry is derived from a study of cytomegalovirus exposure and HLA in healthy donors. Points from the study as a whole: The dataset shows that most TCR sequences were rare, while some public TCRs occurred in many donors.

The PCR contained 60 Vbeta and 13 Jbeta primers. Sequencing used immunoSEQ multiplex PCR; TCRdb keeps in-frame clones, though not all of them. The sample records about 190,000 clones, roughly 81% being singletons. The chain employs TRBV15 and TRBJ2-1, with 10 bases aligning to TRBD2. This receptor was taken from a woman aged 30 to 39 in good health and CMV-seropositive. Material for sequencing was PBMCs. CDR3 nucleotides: TGTGCCACCAGCAGAGAGGCTAGCGGGGGATACAATGAGCAGTTCTTC. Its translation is CATSREASGGYNEQFF. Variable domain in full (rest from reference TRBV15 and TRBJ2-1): DAMVIQNPRYQVTQFGKPVTLSCSQTLNHNVMYWYQQKSSQAPKLLFHYYDKDFNNEADTPDNFQSRRPNTSFCFLDIRSPGLGDTAMYLCATSREASGGYNEQFFGPGTRLTVL.